This T cell receptor (beta chain) emerged from a study of tumor-infiltrating lymphocytes in primary liver carcinoma. Study conclusions and caveats: Samples, which were bulk and unsorted, did not allow CD4+ and CD8+ repertoires to be compared. The difference in top-250-clone fraction between tumors and blood was significant, favoring tumors (p = 0.039). Pairs comparing tumor with adjacent tissue or blood overlapped less than pairs drawn from tumor regions.

Between the trimmed V and J ends, which lost 5 bases and 5 bases, there was a span of 15 bases. This CDR3 is built from 15 residues. The blood RNA (from unsorted whole blood) was obtained, and germline DNA was also extracted. About this clonotype: Its antigen is unidentified. The CDR3 does not close with the conserved phenylalanine or tryptophan, likely indicating a read error.

A primer in the constant region served to generate TCR beta cDNA from about 480 ng of total RNA. For TCR beta, libraries were produced by three nested multiplex PCR rounds using slightly modified ARM-PCR. The first two PCR rounds used TRBV1-TRBV30 forward primers with a C-beta reverse primer, about 10 cycles each. TCRdb used MiXCR to reprocess the multiplex PCR reads, holding one entry per CDR3 protein. The table includes 320,000 or so distinct CDR3 sequences, roughly 60% detected once. The receptor was isolated from a man aged 40-50 years with primary liver carcinoma and hepatitis B virus infection. Input material: peripheral blood. The rearrangement links TRBV12-3 or TRBV12-4 to TRBJ2-2, with D perhaps TRBD2 (5 bases). The CDR3 sequence is CASSPVGVATGELFL. The CDR3 coding sequence is TGTGCCAGCAGTCCGGTGGGAGTTGCGACCGGGGAGCTGTTTCTT.